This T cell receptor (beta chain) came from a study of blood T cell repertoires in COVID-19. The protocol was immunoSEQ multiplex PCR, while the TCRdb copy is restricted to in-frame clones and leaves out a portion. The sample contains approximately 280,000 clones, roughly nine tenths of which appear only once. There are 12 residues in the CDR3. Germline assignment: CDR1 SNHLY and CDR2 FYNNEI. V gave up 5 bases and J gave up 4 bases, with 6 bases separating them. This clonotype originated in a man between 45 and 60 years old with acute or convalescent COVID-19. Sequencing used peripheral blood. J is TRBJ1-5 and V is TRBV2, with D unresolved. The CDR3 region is CASSPPNQPQHF. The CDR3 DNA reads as TGTGCCAGCAGTCCCCCTAATCAGCCCCAGCATTTT. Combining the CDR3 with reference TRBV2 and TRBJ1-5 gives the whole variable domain EPEVTQTPSHQVTQMGQEVILRCVPISNHLYFYWYRQILGQKVEFLVSFYNNEISEKSEIFDDQFSVERPDGSNFTLKIRSTKLEDSAMYFCASSPPNQPQHFGDGTRLSIL.